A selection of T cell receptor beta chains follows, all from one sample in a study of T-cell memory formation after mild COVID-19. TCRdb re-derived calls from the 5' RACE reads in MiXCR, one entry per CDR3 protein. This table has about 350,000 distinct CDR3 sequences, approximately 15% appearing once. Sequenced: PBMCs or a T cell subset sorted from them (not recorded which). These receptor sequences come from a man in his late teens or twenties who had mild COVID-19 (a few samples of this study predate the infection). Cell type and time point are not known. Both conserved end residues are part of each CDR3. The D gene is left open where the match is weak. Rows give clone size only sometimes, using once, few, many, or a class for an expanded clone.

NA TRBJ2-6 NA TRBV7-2 CASSLAGLGAGANVLTF TGTGCCAGCAGCTTAGCAGGCCTAGGAGCTGGGGCCAACGTCCTGACTTTC
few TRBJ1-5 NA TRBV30 CAWSVGTDNQPQHF TGTGCCTGGAGTGTGGGGACCGACAATCAGCCCCAGCATTTT
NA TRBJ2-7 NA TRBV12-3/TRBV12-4 CASSMAYVAYEQYF TGTGCCAGCAGCATGGCTTATGTAGCCTACGAGCAGTACTTC
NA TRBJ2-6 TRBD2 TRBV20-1 CSASRREGSGANVLTF TGCAGTGCTAGCAGGAGGGAGGGCTCTGGGGCCAACGTCCTGACTTTC
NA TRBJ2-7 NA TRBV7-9 CASSAETGAFYEQYF TGTGCCAGCAGCGCGGAAACCGGGGCCTTCTACGAGCAGTACTTC
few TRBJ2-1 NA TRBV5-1 CASREGGEQFF TGCGCCAGCAGGGAGGGGGGTGAGCAGTTCTTC
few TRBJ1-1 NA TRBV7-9 CASSRIDTEAFF TGTGCCAGCAGCCGAATCGACACTGAAGCTTTCTTT
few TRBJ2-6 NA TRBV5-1 CASNGGSGANVLTF TGCGCCAGCAACGGGGGCTCTGGGGCCAACGTCCTGACTTTC
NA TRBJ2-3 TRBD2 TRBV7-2 CASSSTSGAPNTQYF TGTGCCAGCAGCTCGACTAGCGGGGCCCCCAATACGCAGTATTTT
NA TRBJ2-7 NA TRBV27 CASSRLVTRSIYEQYF TGTGCCAGCAGCAGACTAGTCACACGGTCCATTTACGAGCAGTACTTC
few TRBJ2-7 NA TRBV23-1 CASSQSEDLEQYF TGCGCCAGCAGTCAATCTGAGGATCTCGAGCAGTACTTC
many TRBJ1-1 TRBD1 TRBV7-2 CASGLTGDTEAFF TGTGCCAGCGGGTTGACAGGGGACACTGAAGCTTTCTTT
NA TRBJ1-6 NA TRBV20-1 CSARPAGESPLHF TGCAGTGCCAGGCCAGCAGGGGAATCACCCCTCCACTTT
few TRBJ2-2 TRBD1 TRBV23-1 CASSRTGGADGELFF TGCGCCAGCAGTCGGACAGGGGGCGCGGACGGGGAGCTGTTTTTT
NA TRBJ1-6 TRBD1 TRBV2 CASSEGPGTGSSPLHF TGTGCCAGCAGTGAGGGTCCGGGGACAGGGAGTTCACCCCTCCACTTT
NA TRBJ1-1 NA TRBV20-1 CSASHQSPEAFF TGCAGTGCTAGCCACCAATCCCCTGAAGCTTTCTTT
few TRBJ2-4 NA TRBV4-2 CASSQDTGNGAKNIQYF TGTGCCAGCAGCCAGGATACGGGGAATGGGGCCAAAAACATTCAGTACTTC
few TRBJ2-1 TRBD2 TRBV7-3 CASSTSGEVNEQFF TGTGCCAGCAGTACCAGCGGGGAGGTCAATGAGCAGTTCTTC
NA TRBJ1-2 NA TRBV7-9 CASSNQGYGYTF TGTGCCAGCAGCAACCAGGGGTATGGCTACACCTTC
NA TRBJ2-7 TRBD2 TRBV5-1 CASSLGGGGTYEQYF TGCGCCAGCAGCTTGGGCGGGGGAGGAACCTACGAGCAGTACTTC
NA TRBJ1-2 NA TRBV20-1 CSAFRREGGDGYTF TGCAGTGCCTTCCGAAGGGAGGGGGGCGATGGCTACACCTTC
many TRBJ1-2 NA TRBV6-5 CASSYSGQGSFYGYTF TGTGCCAGCAGTTACTCGGGGCAGGGTAGTTTCTATGGCTACACCTTC
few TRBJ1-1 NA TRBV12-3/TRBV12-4 CASTQGQQREAFF TGTGCCAGCACTCAAGGACAGCAAAGGGAAGCTTTCTTT
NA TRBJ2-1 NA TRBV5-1 CASSLLLRTLSYNEQFF TGCGCCAGCAGCTTGTTACTACGGACTCTCTCCTACAATGAGCAGTTCTTC
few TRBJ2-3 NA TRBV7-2 CASSLVSSVFTDTQYF TGTGCCAGCAGCTTAGTCTCTAGCGTCTTCACAGATACGCAGTATTTT
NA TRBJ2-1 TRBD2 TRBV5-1 CASSLVPGLAGGESNEQFF TGCGCCAGCAGCTTGGTTCCGGGACTAGCGGGGGGGGAGTCGAATGAGCAGTTCTTC
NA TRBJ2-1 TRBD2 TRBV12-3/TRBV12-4 CASSAAGGEQFF TGTGCCAGCAGTGCGGCGGGGGGTGAGCAGTTCTTC
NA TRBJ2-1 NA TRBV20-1 CSASPSQGGNEQFF TGCAGTGCTAGTCCGTCCCAGGGGGGCAATGAGCAGTTCTTC
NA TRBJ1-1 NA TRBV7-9 CASSLARSWIGLGNTEAFF TGTGCCAGCAGCTTAGCTCGCAGTTGGATTGGCCTGGGGAACACTGAAGCTTTCTTT
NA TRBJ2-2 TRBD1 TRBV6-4 CASSDSSGGANTGELFF TGTGCCAGCAGTGACTCATCAGGGGGCGCGAACACCGGGGAGCTGTTTTTT
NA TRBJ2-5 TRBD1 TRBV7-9 CASSPRDRGKTQYF TGTGCCAGCAGCCCGCGGGACAGGGGGAAGACCCAGTACTTC
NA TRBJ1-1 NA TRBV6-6 CASKASTPTEAFF TGTGCCAGCAAGGCCAGTACACCCACTGAAGCTTTCTTT
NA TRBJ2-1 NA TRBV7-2 CASSLVGAALLREQFF TGTGCCAGCAGCTTAGTAGGGGCGGCGTTATTACGTGAGCAGTTCTTC
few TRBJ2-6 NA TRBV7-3 CASSETAGANVLTF TGTGCCAGCAGCGAGACAGCTGGGGCCAACGTCCTGACTTTC
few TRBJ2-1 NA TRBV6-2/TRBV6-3 CASSTKGYGSYNEQFF TGTGCCAGCAGTACAAAGGGTTATGGATCCTACAATGAGCAGTTCTTC
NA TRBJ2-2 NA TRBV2 CASSRGSSPGELFF TGTGCCAGCAGCAGGGGATCATCTCCCGGGGAGCTGTTTTTT
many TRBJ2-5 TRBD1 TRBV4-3 CASSRTTGWEETQYF TGCGCCAGCAGCCGAACGACAGGGTGGGAAGAGACCCAGTACTTC
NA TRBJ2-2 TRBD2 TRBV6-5 CASSLTGGFTGELFF TGTGCCAGCAGTTTAACCGGGGGGTTCACCGGGGAGCTGTTTTTT
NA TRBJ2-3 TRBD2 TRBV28 CASRTSGGGDTQYF TGTGCCAGCAGGACTAGCGGGGGTGGAGATACGCAGTATTTT
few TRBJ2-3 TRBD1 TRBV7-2 CASSWGQHTDTQYF TGTGCCAGCAGCTGGGGACAGCACACAGATACGCAGTATTTT
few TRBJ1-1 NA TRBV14 CASSQKASPGHTEAFF TGTGCCAGCAGCCAAAAGGCCAGCCCAGGCCACACTGAAGCTTTCTTT